Listed below are T cell receptor beta chains from one sample, sequenced in a study of T cells after posttransplantation cyclophosphamide. Profiled with immunoSEQ multiplex PCR; TCRdb holds only in-frame clones, not every one. In total the sample includes 2,500 to 3,500 clones, none of them seen once. The sequencing used PBMCs, collected after allogeneic stem cell transplant with posttransplant cyclophosphamide. The receptors originated from a female patient aged 50 to 60 who received an allogeneic stem cell transplant from a related donor, was CMV-positive, and had no GVHD. Some T cells may have originated in the graft donor. The CDR3 runs from the conserved cysteine through the conserved F or W. The order of the fields is V gene, CDR3 protein.

TRBV19	CASSMSGTSAHNEQFF
TRBV7-3	CASSHSLGGRALGEQYF
TRBV2	CASNLEGGLDGYTF
TRBV2	CASSARGSGGPGSTDTQYF
TRBV7-2	CASSAQGVEGYTF
TRBV28	CASSLPGQGSYEQYF
TRBV5-1	CASSTTGGNQPQHF
TRBV9	CASSVFSGGGQETQYF
TRBV27	CASRRTSGTDTQYF
TRBV28	CASSTQWRGLGTSYNEQFF
TRBV7-8	CASSLSGRLYEQYF
TRBV9	CASSVVGLAGYKQYF
TRBV19	CASEDRQGNGYTF
TRBV2	CASAYRERNGYTF
TRBV4-1	CASSQGVGENTEAFF
TRBV5-1	CASSLAGSSYNEQFF
TRBV6-2/TRBV6-3	CATSEPPILHIQYF
TRBV30	CAWGLDQETQYF
TRBV24-1	CATSDPGANSYNEQFF
TRBV30	CAWDRGRTEAFF
TRBV28	CASSSIQGEPQHF
TRBV10-3	CAISHDSYEQYF
TRBV27	CASSFGSANSYNEQFF
TRBV11-2	CASSPGTGNYGYTF
TRBV7-8	CASSPRGSRGGNEQFF
TRBV29-1	CSVCHGGPFYEQYF
TRBV6-1	CASRRQGGEKLFF
TRBV19	CASSPNEGTNEKLFF
TRBV7-9	CASSSPGDTQYF
TRBV18	CASSRRDGEKLFF
TRBV6-5	CASSYFGGTSYGYTF
TRBV6-5	CASSYSLRTEAFF
TRBV6-5	CASSGLNTGELFF
TRBV19	CASSWGQRSTEAFF
TRBV5-1	CASGPTGNYGYTF
TRBV20-1	CSAQTGDTQYF
TRBV5-1	CASSEGLLETQYF